The 5 T cell receptor beta chains reported below all come from one sample, sequenced in a study of blood T cells in healthy people across ages. A second PCR, run for roughly 7 to 11 cycles, used a sample-barcoded 5' primer plus a J-beta primer mix. TCRdb processed the 5' RACE reads anew with MiXCR; each CDR3 protein has one entry. The sample yields about 1,600,000 distinct CDR3 sequences, 35% to 45% seen once. Sequencing was performed on blood. These receptors originate from a woman younger than 35 in good health.

The gene calls are TRBV20-1 and TRBJ1-2; perhaps TRBD1 as D (6 bases). The V and J ends lost 6 bases and 3 bases respectively, with 17 bases between them. Germline values: CDR1 DFQATT, CDR2 SNEGSKA (reference sequence). CDR3 size: 14 residues. Here the CDR3 DNA reads TGCAGTGCCGGGGGCGGAGCCAACGACTATGGCTACACCTTC. Translated, it gives CSAGGGANDYGYTF.

The chain couples TRBV30 to TRBJ1-1; 7 bases match TRBD1. V lost 0 bases, J lost 4 bases, and 5 bases stayed unmatched. The CDR3 is 14 amino acids. CDR1 GTSNPN and CDR2 SVGIG come from the germline V gene (reference sequence). The CDR3 bases are TGTGCCTGGAGTGTGGCCAGGGGGACCACTGAAGCTTTCTTT. This sequence encodes CAWSVARGTTEAFF.

The chain recombines TRBV20-1 with TRBJ2-7; 9 bases are a match to TRBD2. The junction had 3 bases not matched to a gene; V was cut back by 2 bases and J by 1 base. CDR3 size: 14 residues. Germline V lookup: CDR1 DFQATT, CDR2 SNEGSKA (reference sequence). CDR3 nucleotides: TGCAGTGCTAGACACCTAGCGGGATCCTACGAGCAGTACTTC. Translation: CSARHLAGSYEQYF.

This chain connects TRBV20-1 to TRBJ2-5; 9 bases are a match to TRBD1. CDR3 length equals 13 residues. The germline CDR1 and CDR2 sequences are DFQATT and SNEGSKA (reference sequence). Trimming removed 6 bases from V and 4 bases from J; junction bases left unmatched: 6. CDR3 sequence (DNA): TGCAGTGCGGAGGACAGGGGTGGAGAGACCCAGTACTTC. Translated, it gives CSAEDRGGETQYF.

The chain uses TRBV20-1 and TRBJ1-4, with 7 bases aligning to TRBD1. The J segment lost 4 bases and the V segment lost 4 bases, leaving 6 bases of the junction unmatched. The CDR3 consists of 14 residues. Germline CDR1 reads DFQATT; CDR2 reads SNEGSKA (reference sequence). The CDR3 region has the DNA TGCAGTGCTAAATGGGGACAGCTTAATGAAAAACTGTTTTTT. Amino acid sequence: CSAKWGQLNEKLFF.